What follows are 21 T cell receptor beta chains derived from one specimen sequenced in a study of cytomegalovirus exposure and HLA in healthy donors. PCR was performed using 60 Vbeta and 13 Jbeta primers. Here immunoSEQ multiplex PCR was the method, and the copy in TCRdb shows in-frame clones only, minus some. The sample has about 150,000 clones, 70% to 85% seen once. Material for sequencing was PBMCs. The receptors were gathered from a woman between 50 and 59 years old in good health and CMV-seropositive.

The chain joins TRBV9 to TRBJ1-2; perhaps TRBD1 as D (5 bases). Germline CDR1 reads SGDLS; CDR2 reads YYNGEE. The CDR3 length is 14 residues. V gave up 3 bases and J gave up 6 bases, with 15 bases separating them. The CDR3 here is CASSGPGPWNGYTF. The CDR3 DNA follows: TGTGCCAGCAGCGGCCCAGGGCCCTGGAATGGCTACACCTTC.

CDR3: CASSPGTGHGYTF. DNA of the CDR3: TGTGCCAGCAGTCCCGGGACAGGGCATGGCTACACCTTC. This chain joins TRBV5-6 and TRBJ1-2; 9 bases align to TRBD1. Germline V gene lookup returns CDR1 SGHDT and CDR2 YYEEEE. The CDR3 runs 13 residues. V was pared by 5 bases and J by 6 bases, with 5 bases of the junction left unmatched. Complete variable domain (other parts from reference TRBV5-6 and TRBJ1-2): DAGVTQSPTHLIKTRGQQVTLRCSPKSGHDTVSWYQQALGQGPQFIFQYYEEEERQRGNFPDRFSGHQFPNYSSELNVNALLLGDSALYLCASSPGTGHGYTFGSGTRLTVV.

V usage is TRBV7-3 and J usage is TRBJ1-4, with TRBD1 identical over 8 bases. The CDR3 is 15 amino acids. In germline, CDR1 is SGHTA, CDR2 FQGTGA. Germline trimming cut 3 bases from V and 3 bases from J; bases unmatched to any gene: 3. The CDR3 coding sequence is TGTGCCAGCAGCTTGACAGGGGCTCCTAATGAAAAACTGTTTTTT. This gives the protein CASSLTGAPNEKLFF.

The chain is built from TRBV19 and TRBJ2-7; possible D gene TRBD2, 6 bases. Germline V gene lookup returns CDR1 LNHDA and CDR2 SQIVND (reference sequence). The CDR3 is 16 residues long. V was shortened by 1 base and J by 1 base, with 14 bases between the two germline ends. The DNA for the CDR3 is TGTGCCAGTAGTATAGGGGCGGCAGGAGGGTCCTACGAGCAGTACTTC. It translates to CASSIGAAGGSYEQYF.

The chain uses TRBV29-1 and TRBJ2-5, with D perhaps TRBD2 (5 bases). V gave up 4 bases and J gave up 5 bases, with 14 bases separating them. Germline CDR1 is SQVTM and CDR2 is ANQGSEA. The CDR3 runs 13 residues. The CDR3 DNA reads as TGCAGCGTTGGTGCACTAGGGAAGGAGACCCAGTACTTC. Translating gives CSVGALGKETQYF.

The chain joins TRBV7-9 to TRBJ1-5; possibly TRBD1 for D (5 bases). Trimming stripped 1 base from V and 4 bases from J, with 8 bases between. The CDR3 has 14 residues. CDR1 is SEHNR, CDR2 FQNEAQ, per germline (reference sequence). CDR3 loop: CASSLEQVNQPQHF. The CDR3 DNA reads as TGTGCCAGCAGCTTAGAACAGGTGAATCAGCCCCAGCATTTT.

This clone appeared a few times. CDR3 DNA: TGTGCCAGTAGTAGAGGCGGACTACTCTACAATGAGCAGTTCTTC. This sequence encodes CASSRGGLLYNEQFF. The V and J genes are TRBV19 and TRBJ2-1; possible D gene TRBD2, 6 bases. CDR1 and CDR2 (germline): LNHDA, SQIVND (reference sequence). The CDR3 totals 15 residues. V gave up 4 bases and J gave up 3 bases, with 13 bases separating them. Complete variable domain (other parts from reference TRBV19 and TRBJ2-1): DGGITQSPKYLFRKEGQNVTLSCEQNLNHDAMYWYRQDPGQGLRLIYYSQIVNDFQKGDIAEGYSVSREKKESFPLTVTSAQKNPTAFYLCASSRGGLLYNEQFFGPGTRLTVL.

This clone was counted only a few times. The chain joins TRBV6-6 to TRBJ1-2, with D perhaps matching TRBD1 (6 bases). The CDR3 sequence is 14 residues long. Germline-derived CDR1 and CDR2 are MNHNY and SVGAGI (reference sequence). Trimming cost V 6 bases and J 5 bases, with 16 bases left between them. For the CDR3, the DNA is TGTGCCAGCAGCCTGCAGGGGCCGCGGTATGGCTACACCTTC. This sequence encodes CASSLQGPRYGYTF.

This clone has a handful of counts. V gene TRBV9 combines with J gene TRBJ2-1, with D possibly matching TRBD2 (7 bases). This CDR3 has 18 residues. Germline assignment: CDR1 SGDLS and CDR2 YYNGEE. V was cut by 1 base and J by 0 bases, with 17 bases left in between. For the CDR3, the DNA is TGTGCCAGCAGCGTATCCGGCGGGGGCCTCAGCTCCTACAATGAGCAGTTCTTC. It yields the protein CASSVSGGGLSSYNEQFF.

The chain couples TRBV6-4 to TRBJ1-3, with D possibly TRBD1 on 5 matching bases. Trimming removed 0 bases from V and 0 bases from J, with 15 bases in between. The CDR3 extends over 18 amino acids. In germline, CDR1 is MRHNA, CDR2 SNTAGT. The CDR3, as DNA: TGTGCCAGCAGTGACTCGAAGTTTGGAGGGGACTCTGGAAACACCATATATTTT. Translating it yields CASSDSKFGGDSGNTIYF.

Here the CDR3 DNA reads TGCGCCAGCAGCTTGTCGGGGGAAGGAGATACGCAGTATTTT. Amino acids: CASSLSGEGDTQYF. The V call is TRBV5-1, the J call TRBJ2-3; D perhaps matches TRBD2 (6 bases). The CDR3 has 14 residues. Trimming stripped 1 base from V and 5 bases from J, with 11 bases between. The germline CDR1 and CDR2 sequences are SGHRS and YFSETQ.

The chain is built from TRBV14 and TRBJ1-5, with D unclear. With 4 bases removed from V and 0 bases from J, the gap between germline ends came to 13 bases. The CDR3 runs to 16 residues. In germline, CDR1 is SGHDN, CDR2 FVKESK. In nucleotides, the CDR3 is TGTGCCAGCAGCCTTCCTAGCAAGTATAGCAATCAGCCCCAGCATTTT. Translating gives CASSLPSKYSNQPQHF.

This chain connects TRBV7-2 to TRBJ2-7; TRBD2 matches at 9 bases. Per germline, CDR1 SGHTA and CDR2 FQGNSA. V gave up 5 bases and J gave up 6 bases; unmatched junction bases: 8. The CDR3 loop spans 14 amino acids. The CDR3 region is CASSRAGGPGEQYF. CDR3 nucleotide sequence: TGTGCCAGCAGCAGGGCGGGGGGGCCTGGCGAGCAGTACTTC.

This clone occurred once. CDR3 sequence (DNA): TGTGCCAGCAGGATATCGAGCTCCTACGAGCAGTACTTC. It specifies CASRISSSYEQYF. V gene TRBV6-5 combines with J gene TRBJ2-7; D not resolved. This CDR3 is 13 amino acids long. Germline CDR1 is MNHEY and CDR2 is SVGAGI. The V end was cut by 6 bases, the J end by 0 bases, with 9 bases between.

V and J are TRBV29-1 and TRBJ2-7; 8 nucleotides line up with TRBD1. Germline V gene sequence: CDR1 SQVTM, CDR2 ANQGSEA. V lost 8 bases, J lost 0 bases, and 18 bases stayed unmatched. This CDR3 spans 17 amino acids. CDR3 loop: CSITAPGGRGGSYEQYF. CDR3 nucleotides: TGCAGCATCACCGCCCCAGGGGGCAGGGGAGGCTCCTACGAGCAGTACTTC.

V is TRBV7-2 and J is TRBJ2-1; 8 bases fit TRBD2. Germline V lookup: CDR1 SGHTA, CDR2 FQGNSA. Unmatched junction bases numbered 9, after V lost 8 bases and J lost 3 bases. The CDR3 length is 15 residues. CDR3 sequence: CASAGGTGLYNEQFF. The CDR3 coding sequence is TGTGCCAGCGCGGGGGGCACGGGTCTCTACAATGAGCAGTTCTTC.

The chain couples TRBV19 to TRBJ1-5; perhaps TRBD1 as D (5 bases). Germline CDR1 reads LNHDA; CDR2 reads SQIVND (reference sequence). The V end was cut by 3 bases, the J end by 4 bases, with 16 bases between. The CDR3 runs to 16 residues. Here the CDR3 reads CASSMYQLGGNQPQHF. The DNA of the CDR3 is TGTGCCAGTAGTATGTACCAACTGGGGGGTAATCAGCCCCAGCATTTT.

This clone was observed once. This chain connects TRBV4-1 to TRBJ1-3, with D possibly TRBD1 on 5 matching bases. The V and J ends lost 1 base and 4 bases respectively, with 11 bases between them. CDR3 length equals 15 residues. Germline loops: CDR1 MGHRA, CDR2 YSYEKL. In nucleotides, the CDR3 is TGCGCCAGCAGCCAAGTCGGAAGGGGAGGAAACACCATATATTTT. As protein: CASSQVGRGGNTIYF.

This clone has a single count. This rearrangement joins TRBV7-3 to TRBJ2-2; no clear D. CDR3 size: 13 residues. In germline, CDR1 is SGHTA, CDR2 FQGTGA. Between the trimmed V and J ends, which lost 2 bases and 5 bases, there was a span of 6 bases. In DNA, the CDR3 is TGTGCCAGCAGCTTACGCGCTACCGGGGAGCTGTTTTTT. Amino acid sequence: CASSLRATGELFF.

This sequence joins TRBV7-2 and TRBJ1-2, with D maybe TRBD1 (5 bases). The germline V gene has CDR1 SGHTA and CDR2 FQGNSA. The CDR3 loop spans 14 amino acids. V lost 5 bases and J lost 2, with 12 bases in between. The CDR3 DNA follows: TGTGCCAGCAGCCATACGGGGGGGAACTATGGCTACACCTTC. The encoded protein is CASSHTGGNYGYTF.

The chain joins TRBV18 to TRBJ1-4; D is perhaps TRBD1 (6 bases). V was shortened by 2 bases and J by 4 bases, with 14 bases between the two germline ends. CDR3 length equals 16 residues. Per germline, CDR1 KGHSH and CDR2 LQKENI. The CDR3 nucleotides read TGTGCCAGCTCACCAAATGACAGGCGATTTAATGAAAAACTGTTTTTT. Its protein product is CASSPNDRRFNEKLFF.